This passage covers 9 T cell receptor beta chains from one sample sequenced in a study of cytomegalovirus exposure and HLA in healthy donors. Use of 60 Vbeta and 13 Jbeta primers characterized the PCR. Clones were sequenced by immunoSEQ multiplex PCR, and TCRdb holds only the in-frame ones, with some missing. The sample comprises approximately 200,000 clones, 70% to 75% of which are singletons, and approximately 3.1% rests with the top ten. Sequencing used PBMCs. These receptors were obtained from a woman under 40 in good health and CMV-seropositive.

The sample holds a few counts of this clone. As DNA, the CDR3 is TGTGCCAGCAGTTACAGGAGGAGAACTAGCACAGATACGCAGTATTTT. It specifies CASSYRRRTSTDTQYF. This rearrangement joins TRBV6-6 to TRBJ2-3; D is possibly TRBD2 (5 bases). The germline V gene encodes CDR1 MNHNY and CDR2 SVGAGI (reference sequence). The CDR3 covers 16 residues. Between the trimmed V and J ends, which lost 2 bases and 0 bases, there was a span of 12 bases.

CDR3 sequence: CASRPGTPLYGYTF. The DNA of the CDR3 is TGTGCCAGCAGGCCCGGGACACCACTTTATGGCTACACCTTC. J is TRBJ1-2 and V is TRBV27, with a possible D match to TRBD1 (6 bases). V was clipped by 6 bases and J by 5 bases, with 16 bases between them. The CDR3 sequence is 14 residues long. Germline values: CDR1 MNHEY, CDR2 SMNVEV (reference sequence).

The CDR3: CASSLESQGVTYEQYF. The CDR3 region has the DNA TGTGCCAGCAGCTTAGAGTCCCAGGGGGTTACCTACGAGCAGTACTTC. This chain uses TRBV11-2 with TRBJ2-5, with 7 bases that match TRBD1. The J call may be in error: the DNA end matches TRBJ2-7 better. The CDR3 has 16 residues. Germline V CDR1 and CDR2: SGHAT, FQNNGV.

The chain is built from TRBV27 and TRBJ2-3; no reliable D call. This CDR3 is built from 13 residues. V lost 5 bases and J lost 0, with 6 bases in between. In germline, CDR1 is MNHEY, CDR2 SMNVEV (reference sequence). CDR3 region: CASSHGSTDTQYF. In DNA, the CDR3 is TGTGCCAGCAGTCACGGGAGCACAGATACGCAGTATTTT.

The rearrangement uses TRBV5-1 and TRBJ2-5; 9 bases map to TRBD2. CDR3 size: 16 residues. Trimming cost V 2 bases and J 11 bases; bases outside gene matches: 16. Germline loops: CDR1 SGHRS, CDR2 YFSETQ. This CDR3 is CASSFGMVAGVREQYF. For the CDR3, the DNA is TGCGCCAGCAGCTTCGGCATGGTAGCGGGAGTAAGGGAGCAGTACTTC.

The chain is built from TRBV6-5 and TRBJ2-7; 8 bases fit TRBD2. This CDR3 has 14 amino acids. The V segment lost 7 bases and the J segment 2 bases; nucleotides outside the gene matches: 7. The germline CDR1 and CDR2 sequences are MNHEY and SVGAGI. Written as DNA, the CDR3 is TGTGCCAGCACCGATAGCGGGATCCCCTACGAGCAGTACTTC. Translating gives CASTDSGIPYEQYF.

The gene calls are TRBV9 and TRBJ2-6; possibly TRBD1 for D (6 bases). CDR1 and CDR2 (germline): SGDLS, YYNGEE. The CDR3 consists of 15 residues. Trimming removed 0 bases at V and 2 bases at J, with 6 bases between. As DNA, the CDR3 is TGTGCCAGCAGCGTAGGACAGGCTGGGGCCAACGTCCTGACTTTC. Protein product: CASSVGQAGANVLTF.

The CDR3: CASSLRTSGYSYEQYF. The CDR3 bases are TGTGCCAGCTCCCTCCGGACTAGCGGGTACTCCTACGAGCAGTACTTC. V gene TRBV18 combines with J gene TRBJ2-7, with 11 bases identical to TRBD2. The V segment lost 6 bases and the J segment 0 bases; nucleotides outside the gene matches: 7. CDR3 length: 16 residues. Germline V gene lookup returns CDR1 KGHSH and CDR2 LQKENI.

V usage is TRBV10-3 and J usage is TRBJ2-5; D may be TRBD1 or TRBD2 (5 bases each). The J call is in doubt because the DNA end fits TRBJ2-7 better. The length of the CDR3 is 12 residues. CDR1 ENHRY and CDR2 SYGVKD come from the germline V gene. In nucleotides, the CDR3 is TGTGCCATCAGCGAGGGGAGCTACGAGCAGTACTTC. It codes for CAISEGSYEQYF.